A single sample gave rise to the 30 T cell receptor beta chains below, sequenced in a study of early T cells in non-severe SARS-CoV-2 infection. MiXCR was run by TCRdb on the 5' RACE reads, yielding one entry per CDR3 protein. The top ten hold around 12% of the sample, which has tens of thousands of distinct CDR3 sequences, approximately 11% seen once. Here the sequenced sample was whole blood, taken at baseline. The receptor set was obtained from an adult who was a healthcare worker with PCR-confirmed SARS-CoV-2 infection or an uninfected control (not recorded which).

The table lists this clonotype with many counts. The chain has TRBV5-5 and TRBJ2-3; no firm D call. Trimming took off 4 bases at V and 5 bases at J, with 8 bases between the two ends. The CDR3 length is 12 residues. Germline V lookup: CDR1 SGHKS, CDR2 YYEKEE (reference sequence). CDR3 bases: TGTGCCAGCAGCCGGTACGTAGATACGCAGTATTTT. Translated, it gives CASSRYVDTQYF.

This sequence joins TRBV6-2 or TRBV6-3 and TRBJ2-7, with 7 bases that match TRBD1. The CDR3 runs 16 residues. The V gene's germline CDR1 is MNHEY and CDR2 SVGEGT. V was pared by 2 bases and J by 2 bases, with 9 bases of the junction left unmatched. The CDR3 protein is CASSYAQRDSTYEQYF. CDR3 in DNA: TGTGCCAGCAGTTACGCGCAGAGGGACAGTACCTACGAGCAGTACTTC.

The genes are TRBV7-3 and TRBJ1-1; no reliable D call. Germline-derived CDR1 and CDR2 are SGHTA and FQGTGA. The CDR3 runs to 13 residues. Trimming stripped 5 bases from V and 6 bases from J, with 13 bases between. CDR3: CASSTNRVSEAFF. CDR3 nucleotide sequence: TGTGCCAGCAGCACCAATAGGGTCTCTGAAGCTTTCTTT.

The CDR3, as DNA: TGTGCCAGCAGCTTACCTCTGAACGTCCTGACTTTC. The encoded protein is CASSLPLNVLTF. The chain is built from TRBV7-2 and TRBJ2-6; no clear D. CDR1 is SGHTA, CDR2 FQGNSA, per germline. Between the trimmed V and J ends, which lost 2 bases and 10 bases, there was a span of 6 bases. The CDR3 totals 12 residues.

As DNA, the CDR3 is TGTGCCAGCAGTGAATCCAATTGGGAGGAGAGGCACGAGCAGTACTTC. It codes for CASSESNWEERHEQYF. The chain combines TRBV25-1 with TRBJ2-7, with D possibly matching TRBD2 (6 bases). The V end was cut by 1 base, the J end by 5 bases, with 18 bases between. The CDR3 has 16 amino acids. From germline, CDR1 is MGHDK and CDR2 SYGVNS.

This sequence joins TRBV5-1 and TRBJ2-2, with TRBD1 matching over 9 bases. CDR1 and CDR2 (germline): SGHRS, YFSETQ. Germline trimming cut 2 bases from V and 7 bases from J; bases unmatched to any gene: 6. The CDR3 consists of 15 residues. The CDR3 coding sequence is TGCGCCAGCAGCTTCGCGGGACAGGGAATCGGGGAGCTGTTTTTT. It specifies CASSFAGQGIGELFF.

This clonotype occurred many times. The V gene is TRBV7-6, the J gene TRBJ2-1; D uncertain. Trimming left V 2 bases short and J 8 bases short, with 10 bases between. The length of the CDR3 is 13 residues. From germline, CDR1 is SGHVS and CDR2 FNYEAQ. The DNA for the CDR3 is TGTGCCAGCAGCTTACAGCCCTTAGATGAGCAGTTCTTC. This gives the protein CASSLQPLDEQFF.

The V and J genes are TRBV6-2 or TRBV6-3 and TRBJ1-6; D is uncertain. Germline V lookup: CDR1 MNHEY, CDR2 SVGEGT. This CDR3 contains 11 residues. Trimming cost V 4 bases and J 10 bases, with 5 bases left between them. Here the CDR3 reads CASSWNSPLHF. The DNA of the CDR3 is TGTGCCAGCAGTTGGAACTCACCCCTCCACTTT.

The chain is built from TRBV15 and TRBJ2-5, with 8 bases lining up with TRBD2. The CDR3 runs 14 residues. Germline V lookup: CDR1 LNHNV, CDR2 YYDKDF (reference sequence). V dropped 3 bases and J dropped 5; count of bases not matched to a gene: 5. This CDR3 reads CATSSAGGRETQYF. In DNA form, the CDR3 reads TGTGCCACCAGCAGTGCGGGGGGCCGCGAGACCCAGTACTTC.

The chain carries TRBV12-3 or TRBV12-4 and TRBJ2-7; TRBD1 or TRBD2 may be the D gene (5 bases each). This CDR3 comprises 14 residues. V lost 7 bases and J lost 2, with 15 bases in between. The CDR3 is CASTSTGTTYEQYF. The CDR3 DNA reads TGTGCCAGCACCTCGACCGGGACCACCTACGAGCAGTACTTC.

The chain uses TRBV5-1 and TRBJ2-2; the D is unclear. Trimming stripped 4 bases from V and 1 base from J, with 8 bases between. Looked up from germline, CDR1 is SGHRS and CDR2 is YFSETQ. This CDR3 is built from 14 residues. The CDR3 DNA reads as TGCGCCAGCAGCCCGGTATTGAACACCGGGGAGCTGTTTTTT. Protein sequence: CASSPVLNTGELFF. Supplemented by reference TRBV5-1 and TRBJ2-2, the full variable domain reads KAGVTQTPRYLIKTRGQQVTLSCSPISGHRSVSWYQQTPGQGLQFLFEYFSETQRNKGNFPGRFSGRQFSNSRSEMNVSTLELGDSALYLCASSPVLNTGELFFGEGSRLTVL.

This clonotype was counted at least ten times. V usage is TRBV12-3 or TRBV12-4 and J usage is TRBJ2-7, with D possibly matching TRBD1 (5 bases). Trimming took 7 bases from V and 6 from J, leaving 16 bases between them. This CDR3 contains 13 residues. CDR3 loop: CASNLAGKGEQYF. The CDR3 nucleotides are TGTGCCAGCAACCTGGCAGGGAAGGGCGAGCAGTACTTC.

The chain carries TRBV5-4 and TRBJ2-7; 12 nucleotides agree with TRBD2. V lost 0 bases, J lost 5 bases, and 0 bases stayed unmatched. Germline V gene sequence: CDR1 SGHNT, CDR2 YYREEE (reference sequence). The CDR3 loop spans 14 amino acids. CDR3 nucleotide sequence: TGTGCCAGCAGCTTGGGACTAGCGGGAGACGAGCAGTACTTC. It specifies CASSLGLAGDEQYF.

The genes are TRBV20-1 and TRBJ2-1, with D perhaps assigned TRBD1 or TRBD2 (5 bases each). Germline V gives CDR1 DFQATT, CDR2 SNEGSKA (reference sequence). There are 15 residues in the CDR3. The V gene lost 1 base and the J gene lost 7 bases, with 17 bases spanning the gap. CDR3 nucleotides: TGCAGTGCTAGAGTTACCGGGACCCCCTGGAATGAGCAGTTCTTC. Its protein is CSARVTGTPWNEQFF.

The chain is built from TRBV20-1 and TRBJ1-1; 8 positions agree with TRBD1. This CDR3 spans 14 amino acids. V lost 1 base, J lost 1 base, and 2 bases stayed unmatched. Germline V gene lookup returns CDR1 DFQATT and CDR2 SNEGSKA (reference sequence). The CDR3 DNA reads TGCAGTGCTAGAGTGGACAGGGCGAACACTGAAGCTTTCTTT. Residues: CSARVDRANTEAFF.

This clonotype was seen a handful of times. This sequence joins TRBV19 and TRBJ1-5; weak D call: TRBD1 (5 bases). The germline CDR1 and CDR2 sequences are LNHDA and SQIVND (reference sequence). The V end lost 6 bases, the J end lost 8 bases, and 17 bases lay between the germline ends. This CDR3 comprises 14 residues. The CDR3 loop reads CASSRGGDLEPQHF. The CDR3 DNA follows: TGTGCCAGTAGCCGGGGAGGGGACCTGGAGCCCCAGCATTTT.

This clonotype was observed a handful of times. The CDR3 sequence: CASSFRQGGDNEQFF. The CDR3, as DNA: TGTGCCAGCAGCTTCAGGCAGGGAGGCGACAATGAGCAGTTCTTC. The V and J genes are TRBV11-1 and TRBJ2-1; D might be TRBD2 (6 bases). Trimming took 3 bases from V and 5 from J, leaving 14 bases between them. CDR1 and CDR2 (germline): SGHAT, FQDESV (reference sequence). The CDR3 loop spans 15 amino acids.

In this sample, this clonotype turned up a few times. The genes are TRBV7-2 and TRBJ2-1, with D possibly being TRBD2 (7 bases). Germline CDR1 and CDR2: SGHTA and FQGNSA. The CDR3 has 14 residues. The V gene lost 5 bases and the J gene lost 4 bases, with 12 bases spanning the gap. CDR3 nucleotide sequence: TGTGCCAGCAGCCTGCGGGGGCGTTACAATGAGCAGTTCTTC. As protein: CASSLRGRYNEQFF. Together with reference TRBV7-2 and TRBJ2-1, the CDR3 gives the full variable domain: GAGVSQSPSNKVTEKGKDVELRCDPISGHTALYWYRQSLGQGLEFLIYFQGNSAPDKSGLPSDRFSAERTGGSVSTLTIQRTQQEDSAVYLCASSLRGRYNEQFFGPGTRLTVL.

This clonotype was seen a few times. V gene TRBV12-3 or TRBV12-4 combines with J gene TRBJ1-1; D not certain. With 7 bases removed from V and 3 bases from J, the gap between germline ends came to 18 bases. This CDR3 is built from 15 residues. This CDR3 is CASTPRSGSYTEAFF. The CDR3 DNA sequence: TGTGCCAGCACCCCGAGATCGGGATCGTACACTGAAGCTTTCTTT.

This clonotype was counted between two and nine times. The V call is TRBV11-2, the J call TRBJ2-4; 8 positions agree with TRBD1. Per the germline V gene, CDR1 is SGHAT and CDR2 is FQNNGV. This CDR3 has 15 residues. The junction had 3 bases not matched to a gene; V was cut back by 1 base and J by 4 bases. The CDR3 DNA is TGTGCCAGCAGCTTAGGGACAGGGTTTAAAAACATTCAGTACTTC. It yields the protein CASSLGTGFKNIQYF.

This chain uses TRBV30 with TRBJ1-5; weak D call: TRBD1 (6 bases). Germline CDR1 is GTSNPN and CDR2 is SVGIG (reference sequence). V was pared by 1 base and J by 5 bases, with 9 bases between. CDR3 length: 13 residues. CDR3 sequence reads: CAWSGGGDQPQHF. The CDR3 DNA follows: TGTGCCTGGAGTGGAGGGGGGGATCAGCCCCAGCATTTT.

The genes are TRBV9 and TRBJ2-3, with 7 positions matching TRBD2. The germline V gene has CDR1 SGDLS and CDR2 YYNGEE. CDR3 length: 16 amino acids. Trimming took 2 bases from V and 1 from J; bases not matched to a gene: 7. Here the CDR3 reads CASSVASGARTDTQYF. CDR3 DNA: TGTGCCAGCAGCGTTGCCAGCGGGGCTCGCACAGATACGCAGTATTTT.

The chain uses TRBV6-5 and TRBJ1-2; D is uncertain. The V gene's germline CDR1 is MNHEY and CDR2 SVGAGI. The CDR3 is 15 residues long. Deletions cut 5 bases from V and 4 bases from J, with 17 bases between. In DNA form, the CDR3 reads TGTGCCAGCAGTCCCCGTGGGGTGCGAGGCTATGGCTACACCTTC. This codes for CASSPRGVRGYGYTF.

This clonotype was observed at least ten times. This CDR3 reads CASSLIGSGGSGRNEQFF. The CDR3 DNA reads as TGTGCCAGCAGTTTGATCGGAAGCGGGGGCTCCGGGCGCAATGAGCAGTTCTTC. The genes are TRBV28 and TRBJ2-1; 8 bases are shared with TRBD2. The CDR3 runs to 18 residues. The V gene's germline CDR1 is MDHEN and CDR2 SYDVKM. V shed 3 bases and J 6 bases; nucleotides not matched to a gene: 16.

V usage is TRBV20-1 and J usage is TRBJ1-3; no clear D. The CDR3 consists of 15 residues. V lost 3 bases, J lost 0 bases, and 12 bases lay in between. Germline-derived CDR1 and CDR2 are DFQATT and SNEGSKA (reference sequence). The CDR3 loop reads CSASPGQTSGNTIYF. CDR3 nucleotides: TGCAGTGCTAGTCCTGGGCAAACCTCTGGAAACACCATATATTTT.

The chain is built from TRBV4-3 and TRBJ2-4, with 8 bases identical to TRBD1. Losses at the gene ends were 1 base for V and 8 bases for J; bases not matched to a gene: 7. Germline-derived CDR1 and CDR2 are LGHNA and YSLEER. This CDR3 is built from 15 residues. CDR3 in DNA: TGCGCCAGCAGCCAAGGCCCAGGGGGCGGGGACATTCAGTACTTC. Translated: CASSQGPGGGDIQYF.

The chain joins TRBV6-1 to TRBJ2-5; D might be TRBD1 (5 bases). Germline values: CDR1 MNHNS, CDR2 SASEGT. The ends were cut back, 3 bases at V and 5 bases at J, with 10 bases in the middle. This CDR3 spans 13 amino acids. In DNA, the CDR3 is TGTGCCAGCAGTGACAGGGTGAAGGAGACCCAGTACTTC. Residues: CASSDRVKETQYF.

The chain joins TRBV20-1 to TRBJ2-3; D assignment may be TRBD1 or TRBD2 (5 bases each). The ends were cut back, 6 bases at V and 1 base at J, with 17 bases in the middle. Germline CDR1 is DFQATT and CDR2 is SNEGSKA (reference sequence). The CDR3 is 15 amino acids. CDR3 sequence (DNA): TGCAGTGCCTCCATTGCTGTGGGACGCACAGATACGCAGTATTTT. Translation: CSASIAVGRTDTQYF.

This clonotype was picked up a small number of times. This rearrangement joins TRBV7-2 to TRBJ2-3; D remains unclear. Germline V gene data show CDR1 as SGHTA and CDR2 as FQGNSA. The CDR3 extends over 13 amino acids. Trimming removed 5 bases at V and 6 bases at J, with 12 bases between. In DNA, the CDR3 is TGTGCCAGCAGCGGACCGTTGTGGGATACGCAGTATTTT. This translates into CASSGPLWDTQYF.

This clonotype was seen more than once but under ten times. This CDR3 is CASSKRQDSLHEQYF. The CDR3 nucleotides are TGTGCCAGCAGCAAGCGTCAGGACAGTCTTCACGAGCAGTACTTC. V and J are TRBV21-1 and TRBJ2-7; TRBD1 reflects the table's D call only, with no check against the DNA. TRBV21-1 is designated a pseudogene. The CDR3 runs to 15 residues.